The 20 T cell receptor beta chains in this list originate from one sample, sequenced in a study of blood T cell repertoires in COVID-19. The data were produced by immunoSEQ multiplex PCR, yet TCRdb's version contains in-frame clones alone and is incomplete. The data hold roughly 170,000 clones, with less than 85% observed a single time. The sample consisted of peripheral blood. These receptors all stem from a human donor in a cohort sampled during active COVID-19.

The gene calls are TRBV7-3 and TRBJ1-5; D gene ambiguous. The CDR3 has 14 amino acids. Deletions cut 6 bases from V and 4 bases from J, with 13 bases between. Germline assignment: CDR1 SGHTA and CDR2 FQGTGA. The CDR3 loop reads CASRYQTGNQPQHF. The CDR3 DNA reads TGTGCCAGCAGATATCAGACGGGGAATCAGCCCCAGCATTTT.

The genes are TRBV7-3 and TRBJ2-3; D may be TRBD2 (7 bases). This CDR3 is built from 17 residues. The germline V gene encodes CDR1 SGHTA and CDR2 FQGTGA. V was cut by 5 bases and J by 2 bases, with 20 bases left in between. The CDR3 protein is CASSEGGGGGPTDTQYF. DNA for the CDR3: TGTGCCAGCAGCGAAGGGGGAGGCGGGGGCCCCACAGATACGCAGTATTTT.

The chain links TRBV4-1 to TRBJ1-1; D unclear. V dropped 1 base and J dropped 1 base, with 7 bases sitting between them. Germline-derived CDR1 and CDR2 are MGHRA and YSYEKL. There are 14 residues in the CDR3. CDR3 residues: CASSQAGKNTEAFF. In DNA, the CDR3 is TGCGCCAGCAGCCAAGCCGGGAAGAACACTGAAGCTTTCTTT.

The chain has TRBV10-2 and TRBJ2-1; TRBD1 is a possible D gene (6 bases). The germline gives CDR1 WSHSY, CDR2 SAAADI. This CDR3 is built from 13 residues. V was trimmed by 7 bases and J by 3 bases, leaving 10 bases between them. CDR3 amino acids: CASTGTNYNEQFF. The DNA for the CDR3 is TGCGCCAGCACCGGGACAAACTACAATGAGCAGTTCTTC.

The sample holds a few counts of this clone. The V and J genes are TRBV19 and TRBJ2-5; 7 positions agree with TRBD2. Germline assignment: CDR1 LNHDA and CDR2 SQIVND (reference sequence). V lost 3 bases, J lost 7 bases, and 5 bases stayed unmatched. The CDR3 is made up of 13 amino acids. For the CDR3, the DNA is TGTGCCAGTAGTATTGGCCAGCGGGGGACCCAGTACTTC. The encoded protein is CASSIGQRGTQYF.

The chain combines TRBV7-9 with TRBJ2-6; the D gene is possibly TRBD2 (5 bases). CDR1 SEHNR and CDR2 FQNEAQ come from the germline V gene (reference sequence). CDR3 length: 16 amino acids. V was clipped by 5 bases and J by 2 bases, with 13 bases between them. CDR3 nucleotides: TGTGCCAGCAGCCTTTATGTCGGGGCTGGGGCCAACGTCCTGACTTTC. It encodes CASSLYVGAGANVLTF.

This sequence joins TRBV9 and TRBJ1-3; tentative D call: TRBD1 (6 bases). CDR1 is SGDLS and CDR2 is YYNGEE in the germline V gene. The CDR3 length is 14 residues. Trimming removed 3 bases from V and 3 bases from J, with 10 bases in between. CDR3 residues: CASSDRTDGNTIYF. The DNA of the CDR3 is TGTGCCAGCAGCGACCGGACAGATGGAAACACCATATATTTT.

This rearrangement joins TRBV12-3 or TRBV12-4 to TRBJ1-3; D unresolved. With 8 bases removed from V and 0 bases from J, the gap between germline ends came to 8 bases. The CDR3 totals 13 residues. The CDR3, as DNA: TGTGCCAGCGGTAGCCCCTCTGGAAACACCATATATTTT. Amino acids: CASGSPSGNTIYF.

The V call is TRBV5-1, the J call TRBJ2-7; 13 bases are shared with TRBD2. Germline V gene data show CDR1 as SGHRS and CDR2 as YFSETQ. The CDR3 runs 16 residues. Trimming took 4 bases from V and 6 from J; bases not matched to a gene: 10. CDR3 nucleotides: TGCGCCAGCAGCCAGACTAGCGGGGGGCCATTGAGCGAGCAGTACTTC. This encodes CASSQTSGGPLSEQYF.

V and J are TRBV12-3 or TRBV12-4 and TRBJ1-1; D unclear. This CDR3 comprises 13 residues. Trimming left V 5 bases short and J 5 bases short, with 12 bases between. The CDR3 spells CASSGDGGTEAFF. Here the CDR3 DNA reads TGTGCCAGCAGTGGCGATGGCGGGACTGAAGCTTTCTTT.

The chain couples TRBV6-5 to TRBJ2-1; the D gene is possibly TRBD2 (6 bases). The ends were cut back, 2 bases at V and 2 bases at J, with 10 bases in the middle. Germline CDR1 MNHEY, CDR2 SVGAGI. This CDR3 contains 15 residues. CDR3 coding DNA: TGTGCCAGCAGTTACAGGCGGGGCGCCTACAATGAGCAGTTCTTC. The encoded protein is CASSYRRGAYNEQFF.

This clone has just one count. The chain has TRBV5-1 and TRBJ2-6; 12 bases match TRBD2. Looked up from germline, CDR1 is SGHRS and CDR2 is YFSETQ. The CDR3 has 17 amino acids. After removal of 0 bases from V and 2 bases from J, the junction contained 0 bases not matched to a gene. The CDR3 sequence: CASSLASGGAGANVLTF. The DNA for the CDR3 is TGCGCCAGCAGCTTGGCTAGCGGGGGGGCTGGGGCCAACGTCCTGACTTTC.

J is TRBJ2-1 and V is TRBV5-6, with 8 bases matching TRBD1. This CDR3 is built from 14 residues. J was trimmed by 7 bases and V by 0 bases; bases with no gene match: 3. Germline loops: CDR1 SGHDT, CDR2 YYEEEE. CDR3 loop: CASSLGQGQNEQFF. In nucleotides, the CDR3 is TGTGCCAGCAGCTTGGGACAGGGGCAAAATGAGCAGTTCTTC.

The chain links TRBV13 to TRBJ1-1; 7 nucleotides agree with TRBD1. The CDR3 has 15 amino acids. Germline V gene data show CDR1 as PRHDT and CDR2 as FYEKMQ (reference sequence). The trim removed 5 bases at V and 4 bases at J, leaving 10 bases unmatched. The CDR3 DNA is TGTGCCAGCAGCACCTCGACAGGGTTAGGCACTGAAGCTTTCTTT. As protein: CASSTSTGLGTEAFF.

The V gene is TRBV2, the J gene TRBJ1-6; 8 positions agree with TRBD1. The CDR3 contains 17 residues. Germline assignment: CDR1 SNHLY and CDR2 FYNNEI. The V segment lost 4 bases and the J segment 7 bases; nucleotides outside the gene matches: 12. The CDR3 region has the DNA TGTGCCAGCAGTGGACCTTCGACAGGGGCCCGCAATTCACCCCTCCACTTT. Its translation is CASSGPSTGARNSPLHF.

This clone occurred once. CDR3 DNA: TGTGCCAGCAGCTTAGGACAGGGGTTGAGGGTGAACACTGAAGCTTTCTTT. Translating it yields CASSLGQGLRVNTEAFF. The chain joins TRBV7-9 to TRBJ1-1; 8 positions agree with TRBD1. The CDR3 is made up of 17 amino acids. CDR1 is SEHNR, CDR2 FQNEAQ, per germline (reference sequence). Unmatched junction bases numbered 7, after V lost 1 base and J lost 0 bases.

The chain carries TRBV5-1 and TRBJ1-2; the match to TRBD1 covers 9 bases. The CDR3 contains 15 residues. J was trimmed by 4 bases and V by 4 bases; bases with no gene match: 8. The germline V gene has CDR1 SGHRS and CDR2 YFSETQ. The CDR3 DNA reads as TGCGCCAGCAGCATACGGACAGGGGATAGCTATGGCTACACCTTC. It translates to CASSIRTGDSYGYTF.

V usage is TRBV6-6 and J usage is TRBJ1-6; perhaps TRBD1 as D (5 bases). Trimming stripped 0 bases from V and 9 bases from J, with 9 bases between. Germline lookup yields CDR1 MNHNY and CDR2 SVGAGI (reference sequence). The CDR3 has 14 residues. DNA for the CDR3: TGTGCCAGCAGTTACTCGCAGGGAGGTTCACCCCTCCACTTT. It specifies CASSYSQGGSPLHF.

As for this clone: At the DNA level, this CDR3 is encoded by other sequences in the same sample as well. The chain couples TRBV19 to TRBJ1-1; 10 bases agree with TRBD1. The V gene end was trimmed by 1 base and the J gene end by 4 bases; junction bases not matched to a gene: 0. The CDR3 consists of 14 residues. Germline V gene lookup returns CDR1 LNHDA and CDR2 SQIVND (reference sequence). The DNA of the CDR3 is TGTGCCAGTAGTATAGGGACAGGGGGCACTGAAGCTTTCTTT. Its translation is CASSIGTGGTEAFF. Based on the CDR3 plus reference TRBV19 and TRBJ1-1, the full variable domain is DGGITQSPKYLFRKEGQNVTLSCEQNLNHDAMYWYRQDPGQGLRLIYYSQIVNDFQKGDIAEGYSVSREKKESFPLTVTSAQKNPTAFYLCASSIGTGGTEAFFGQGTRLTVV.

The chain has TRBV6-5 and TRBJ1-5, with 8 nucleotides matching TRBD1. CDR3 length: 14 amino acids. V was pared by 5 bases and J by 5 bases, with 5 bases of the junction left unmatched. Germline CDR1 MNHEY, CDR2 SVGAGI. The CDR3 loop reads CASSTGQADQPQHF. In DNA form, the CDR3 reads TGTGCCAGCAGTACGGGACAGGCCGATCAGCCCCAGCATTTT.